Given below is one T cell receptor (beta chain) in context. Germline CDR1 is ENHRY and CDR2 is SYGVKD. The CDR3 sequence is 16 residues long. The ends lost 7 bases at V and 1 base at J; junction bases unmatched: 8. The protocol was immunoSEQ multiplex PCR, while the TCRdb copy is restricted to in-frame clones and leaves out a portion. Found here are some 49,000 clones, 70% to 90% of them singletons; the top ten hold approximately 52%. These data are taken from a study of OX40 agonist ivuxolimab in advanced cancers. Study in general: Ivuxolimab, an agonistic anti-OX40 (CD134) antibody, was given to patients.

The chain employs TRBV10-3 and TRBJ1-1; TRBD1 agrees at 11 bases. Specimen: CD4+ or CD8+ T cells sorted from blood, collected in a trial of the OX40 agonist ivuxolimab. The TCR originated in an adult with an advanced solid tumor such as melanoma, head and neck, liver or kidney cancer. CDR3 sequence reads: CAITRTGGKWNTEAFF. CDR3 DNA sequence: TGTGCCATCACCCGGACAGGGGGCAAGTGGAACACTGAAGCTTTCTTT.